This T cell receptor beta chain was sequenced during a study of blood T cell repertoires in COVID-19. CDR3 length: 14 amino acids. Germline-derived CDR1 and CDR2 are MGHRA and YSYEKL. On this clone itself: Relative to the germline gene, one junction end is altered; a read error may explain this.

The assay was immunoSEQ multiplex PCR, and TCRdb's table has in-frame clones only and misses some. Altogether about 56,000 clones are present, around 84% being singletons, with the ten largest covering over 10%. Sequenced material: peripheral blood. The clonotype comes from a woman over 75 with acute or convalescent COVID-19. The chain has TRBV4-1 and TRBJ1-3; 9 bases agree with TRBD1. CDR3 DNA: TGCGCCAGCAGCCACCCGGGACAGGGTTTATTTCGGGATTTT. Its translation: CASSHPGQGLFRDF.